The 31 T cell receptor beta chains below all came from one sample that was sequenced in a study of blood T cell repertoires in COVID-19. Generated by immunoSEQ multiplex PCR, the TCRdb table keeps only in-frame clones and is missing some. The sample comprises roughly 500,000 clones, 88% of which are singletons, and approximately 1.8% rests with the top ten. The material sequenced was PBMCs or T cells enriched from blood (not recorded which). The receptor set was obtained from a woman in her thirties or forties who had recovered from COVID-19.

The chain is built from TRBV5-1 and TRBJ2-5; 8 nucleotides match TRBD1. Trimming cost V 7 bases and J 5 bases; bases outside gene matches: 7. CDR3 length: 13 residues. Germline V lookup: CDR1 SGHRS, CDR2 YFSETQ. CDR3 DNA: TGCGCCAGCGCGGTCAGGGGGCTGGAGACCCAGTACTTC. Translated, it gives CASAVRGLETQYF.

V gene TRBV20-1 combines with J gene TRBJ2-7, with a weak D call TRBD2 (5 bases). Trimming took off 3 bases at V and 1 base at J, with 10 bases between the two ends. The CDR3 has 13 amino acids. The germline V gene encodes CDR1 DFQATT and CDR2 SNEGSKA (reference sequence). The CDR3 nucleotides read TGCAGTGCTAGTAGCAGCGGTTCCTACGAGCAGTACTTC. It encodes CSASSSGSYEQYF.

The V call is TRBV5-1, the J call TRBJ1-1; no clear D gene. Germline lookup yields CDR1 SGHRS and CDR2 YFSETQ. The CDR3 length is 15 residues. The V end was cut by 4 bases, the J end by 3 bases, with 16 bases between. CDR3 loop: CASSPLLFGDTEAFF. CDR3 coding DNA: TGCGCCAGCAGCCCCCTTTTGTTCGGGGACACTGAAGCTTTCTTT. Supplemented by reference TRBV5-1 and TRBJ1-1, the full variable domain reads KAGVTQTPRYLIKTRGQQVTLSCSPISGHRSVSWYQQTPGQGLQFLFEYFSETQRNKGNFPGRFSGRQFSNSRSEMNVSTLELGDSALYLCASSPLLFGDTEAFFGQGTRLTVV.

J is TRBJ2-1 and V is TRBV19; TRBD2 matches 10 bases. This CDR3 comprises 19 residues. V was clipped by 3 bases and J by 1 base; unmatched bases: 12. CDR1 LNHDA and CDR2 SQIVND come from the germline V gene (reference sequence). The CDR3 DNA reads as TGTGCCAGTAGTATCCAAGCTAGCGGGAGTTCCAGGTCCTACAATGAGCAGTTCTTC. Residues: CASSIQASGSSRSYNEQFF.

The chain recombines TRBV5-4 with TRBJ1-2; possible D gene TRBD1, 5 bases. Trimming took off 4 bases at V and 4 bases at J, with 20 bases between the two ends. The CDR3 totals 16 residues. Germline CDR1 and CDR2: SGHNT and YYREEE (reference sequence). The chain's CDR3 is CASSPGRVVGGYGYTF. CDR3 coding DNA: TGTGCCAGCAGCCCCGGTCGAGTTGTGGGGGGCTATGGCTACACCTTC.

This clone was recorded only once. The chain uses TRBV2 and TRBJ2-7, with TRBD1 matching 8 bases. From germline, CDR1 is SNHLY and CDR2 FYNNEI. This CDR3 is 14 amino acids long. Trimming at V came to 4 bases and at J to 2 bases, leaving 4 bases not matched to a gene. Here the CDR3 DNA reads TGTGCCAGCAGTGGACAGGGGACAACCTACGAGCAGTACTTC. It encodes CASSGQGTTYEQYF.

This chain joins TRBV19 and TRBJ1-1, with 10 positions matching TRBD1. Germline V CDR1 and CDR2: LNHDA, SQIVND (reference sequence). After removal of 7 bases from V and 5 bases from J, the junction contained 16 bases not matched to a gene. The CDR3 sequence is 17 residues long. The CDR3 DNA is TGTGCCAGTATACCGAGACAGGGGGCTTTCGTCTGGACTGAAGCTTTCTTT. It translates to CASIPRQGAFVWTEAFF. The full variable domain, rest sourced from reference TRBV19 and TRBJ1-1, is DGGITQSPKYLFRKEGQNVTLSCEQNLNHDAMYWYRQDPGQGLRLIYYSQIVNDFQKGDIAEGYSVSREKKESFPLTVTSAQKNPTAFYLCASIPRQGAFVWTEAFFGQGTRLTVV.

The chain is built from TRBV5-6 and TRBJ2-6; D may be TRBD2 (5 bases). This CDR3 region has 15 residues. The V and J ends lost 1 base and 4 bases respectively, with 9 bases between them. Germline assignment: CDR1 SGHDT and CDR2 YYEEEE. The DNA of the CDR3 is TGTGCCAGCAGCTTGCCCGGGGTGGGGGCCAACGTCCTGACTTTC. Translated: CASSLPGVGANVLTF.

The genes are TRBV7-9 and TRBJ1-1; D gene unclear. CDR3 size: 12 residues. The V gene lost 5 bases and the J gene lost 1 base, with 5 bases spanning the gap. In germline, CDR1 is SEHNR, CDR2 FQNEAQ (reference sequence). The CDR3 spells CASSTPNTEAFF. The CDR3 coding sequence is TGTGCCAGCAGCACACCGAACACTGAAGCTTTCTTT.

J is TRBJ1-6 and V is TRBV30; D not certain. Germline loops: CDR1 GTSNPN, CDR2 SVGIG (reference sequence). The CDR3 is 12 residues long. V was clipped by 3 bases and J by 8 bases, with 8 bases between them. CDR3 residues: CAWSPSYSPLHF. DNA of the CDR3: TGTGCCTGGAGCCCGAGTTATTCACCCCTCCACTTT.

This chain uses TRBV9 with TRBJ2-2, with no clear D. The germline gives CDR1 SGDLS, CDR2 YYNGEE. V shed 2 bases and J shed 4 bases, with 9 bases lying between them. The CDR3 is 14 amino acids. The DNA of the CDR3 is TGTGCCAGCAGCGTGGGCGTGGGCACCGGGGAGCTGTTTTTT. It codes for CASSVGVGTGELFF.

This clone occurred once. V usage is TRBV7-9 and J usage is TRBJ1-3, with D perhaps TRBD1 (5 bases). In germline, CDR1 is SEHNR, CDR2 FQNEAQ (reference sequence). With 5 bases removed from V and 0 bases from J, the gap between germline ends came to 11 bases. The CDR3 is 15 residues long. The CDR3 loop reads CASSLGRNSGNTIYF. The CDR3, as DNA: TGTGCCAGCAGCCTGGGGCGTAACTCTGGAAACACCATATATTTT.

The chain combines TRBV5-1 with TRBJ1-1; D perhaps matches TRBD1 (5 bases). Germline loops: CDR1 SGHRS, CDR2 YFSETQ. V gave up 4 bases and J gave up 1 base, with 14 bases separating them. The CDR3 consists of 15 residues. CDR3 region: CASSPRTGSNTEAFF. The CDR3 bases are TGCGCCAGCAGCCCCCGAACAGGTTCGAACACTGAAGCTTTCTTT.

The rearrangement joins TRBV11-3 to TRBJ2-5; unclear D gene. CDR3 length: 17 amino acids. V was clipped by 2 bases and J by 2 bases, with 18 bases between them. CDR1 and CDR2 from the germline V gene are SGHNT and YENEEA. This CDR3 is CASSLYHSAPLQETQYF. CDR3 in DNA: TGTGCCAGCAGCTTATACCACTCTGCGCCTTTACAAGAGACCCAGTACTTC.

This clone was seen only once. DNA of the CDR3: TGTGCCACCAGTAGGAGCGGGGATTACAATGAGCAGTTCTTC. The encoded protein is CATSRSGDYNEQFF. The chain combines TRBV24-1 with TRBJ2-1; TRBD2 matches 7 bases. Germline lookup yields CDR1 KGHDR and CDR2 SFDVKD. The CDR3 contains 14 residues. V gave up 6 bases and J gave up 4 bases; unmatched junction bases: 5.

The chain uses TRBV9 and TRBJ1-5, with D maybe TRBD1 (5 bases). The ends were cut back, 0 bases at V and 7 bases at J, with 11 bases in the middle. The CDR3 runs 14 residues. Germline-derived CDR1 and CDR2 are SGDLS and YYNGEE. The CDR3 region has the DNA TGTGCCAGCAGCGTAGATGGCAGGGTACAGCCCCAGCATTTT. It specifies CASSVDGRVQPQHF.

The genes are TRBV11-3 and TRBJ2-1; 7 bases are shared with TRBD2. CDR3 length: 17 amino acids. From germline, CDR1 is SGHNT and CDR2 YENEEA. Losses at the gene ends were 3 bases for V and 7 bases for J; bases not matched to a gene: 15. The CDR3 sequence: CASSFVEGGGRKNEQFF. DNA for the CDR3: TGTGCCAGCAGCTTTGTCGAGGGAGGCGGGAGAAAAAATGAGCAGTTCTTC. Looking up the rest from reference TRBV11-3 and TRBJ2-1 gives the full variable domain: EAGVVQSPRYKIIEKKQPVAFWCNPISGHNTLYWYLQNLGQGPELLIRYENEEAVDDSQLPKDRFSAERLKGVDSTLKIQPAELGDSAVYLCASSFVEGGGRKNEQFFGPGTRLTVL.

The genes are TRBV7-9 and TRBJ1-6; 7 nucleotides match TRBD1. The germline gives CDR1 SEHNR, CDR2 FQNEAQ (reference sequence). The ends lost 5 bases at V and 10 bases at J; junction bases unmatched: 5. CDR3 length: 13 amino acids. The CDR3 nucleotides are TGTGCCAGCAGCCAACAGGGGTGGTCACCCCTCCACTTT. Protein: CASSQQGWSPLHF.

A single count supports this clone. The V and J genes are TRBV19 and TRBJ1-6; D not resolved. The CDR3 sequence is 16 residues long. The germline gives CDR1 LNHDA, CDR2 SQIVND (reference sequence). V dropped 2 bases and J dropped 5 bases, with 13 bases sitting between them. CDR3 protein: CASSILKRRDNSPLHF. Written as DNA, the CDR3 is TGTGCCAGTAGTATATTAAAGAGGAGGGATAATTCACCCCTCCACTTT.

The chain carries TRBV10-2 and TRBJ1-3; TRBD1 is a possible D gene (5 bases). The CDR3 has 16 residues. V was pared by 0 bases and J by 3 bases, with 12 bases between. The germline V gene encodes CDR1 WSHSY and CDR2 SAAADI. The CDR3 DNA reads TGCGCCAGCAGTGAGTCGACGATAGGGGTTGGAAACACCATATATTTT. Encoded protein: CASSESTIGVGNTIYF.

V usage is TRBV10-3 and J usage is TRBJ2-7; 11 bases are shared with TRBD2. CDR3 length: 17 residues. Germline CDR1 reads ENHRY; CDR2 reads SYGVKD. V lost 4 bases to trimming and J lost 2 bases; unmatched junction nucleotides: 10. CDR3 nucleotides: TGTGCCATCAGTGTAGAACTAGCGGGGGCAGTAACCTACGAGCAGTACTTC. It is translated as CAISVELAGAVTYEQYF.

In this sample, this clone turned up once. CDR3 sequence reads: CASSVDGSYNSPLHF. The CDR3 region has the DNA TGTGCCAGCAGCGTAGACGGTTCCTATAATTCACCCCTCCACTTT. The chain combines TRBV9 with TRBJ1-6; no definite D call. Trimming took 0 bases from V and 1 from J, leaving 5 bases between them. The CDR3 covers 15 residues. Germline V gene sequence: CDR1 SGDLS, CDR2 YYNGEE. The whole variable domain, filled in from reference TRBV9 and TRBJ1-6, reads DSGVTQTPKHLITATGQRVTLRCSPRSGDLSVYWYQQSLDQGLQFLIQYYNGEERAKGNILERFSAQQFPDLHSELNLSSLELGDSALYFCASSVDGSYNSPLHFGNGTRLTVT.

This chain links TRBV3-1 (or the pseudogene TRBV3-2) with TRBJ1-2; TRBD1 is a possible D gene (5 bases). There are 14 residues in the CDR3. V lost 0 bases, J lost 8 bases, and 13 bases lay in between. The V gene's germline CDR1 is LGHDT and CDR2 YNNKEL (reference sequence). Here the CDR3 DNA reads TGTGCCAGCAGCCAAGATGGGGCCCCTTCCGGCTACACCTTC. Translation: CASSQDGAPSGYTF.

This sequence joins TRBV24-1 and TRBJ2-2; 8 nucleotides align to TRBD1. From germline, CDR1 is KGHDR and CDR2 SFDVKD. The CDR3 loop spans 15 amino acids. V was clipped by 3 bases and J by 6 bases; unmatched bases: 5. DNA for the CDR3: TGTGCCACCAGTGATCGTTACAGGGGGTCCGGGGAGCTGTTTTTT. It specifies CATSDRYRGSGELFF.

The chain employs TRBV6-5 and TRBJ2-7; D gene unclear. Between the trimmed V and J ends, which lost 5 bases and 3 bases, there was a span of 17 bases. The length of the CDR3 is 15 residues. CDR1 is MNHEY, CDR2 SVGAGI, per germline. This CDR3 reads CASSTAVGRDYEQYF. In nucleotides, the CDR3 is TGTGCCAGCAGTACGGCGGTAGGCAGAGACTACGAGCAGTACTTC.

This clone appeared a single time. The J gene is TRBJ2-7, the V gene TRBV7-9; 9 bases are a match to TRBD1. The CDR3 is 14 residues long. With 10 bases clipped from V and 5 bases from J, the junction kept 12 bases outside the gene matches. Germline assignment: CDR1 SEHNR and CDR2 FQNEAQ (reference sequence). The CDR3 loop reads CATRIIRDRDEQYF. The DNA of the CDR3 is TGTGCCACTAGGATCATCCGGGACAGGGACGAGCAGTACTTC. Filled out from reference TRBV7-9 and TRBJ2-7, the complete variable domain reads DTGVSQNPRHKITKRGQNVTFRCDPISEHNRLYWYRQTLGQGPEFLTYFQNEAQLEKSRLLSDRFSAERPKGSFSTLEIQRTEQGDSAMYLCATRIIRDRDEQYFGPGTRLTVT.

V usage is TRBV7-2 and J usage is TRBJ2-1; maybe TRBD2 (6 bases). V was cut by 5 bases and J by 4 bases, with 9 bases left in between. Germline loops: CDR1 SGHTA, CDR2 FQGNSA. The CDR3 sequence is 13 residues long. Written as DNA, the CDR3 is TGTGCCAGCAGCGCGGGATTTTACAATGAGCAGTTCTTC. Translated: CASSAGFYNEQFF. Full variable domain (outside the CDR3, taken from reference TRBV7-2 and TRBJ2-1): GAGVSQSPSNKVTEKGKDVELRCDPISGHTALYWYRQSLGQGLEFLIYFQGNSAPDKSGLPSDRFSAERTGGSVSTLTIQRTQQEDSAVYLCASSAGFYNEQFFGPGTRLTVL.

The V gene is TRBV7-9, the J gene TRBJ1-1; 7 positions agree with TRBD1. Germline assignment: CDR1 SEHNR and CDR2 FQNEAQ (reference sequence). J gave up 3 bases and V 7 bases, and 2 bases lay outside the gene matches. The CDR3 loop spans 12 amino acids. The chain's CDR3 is CASTRGDTEAFF. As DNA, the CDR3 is TGTGCCAGCACCAGGGGGGACACTGAAGCTTTCTTT. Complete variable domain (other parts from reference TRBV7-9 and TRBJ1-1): DTGVSQNPRHKITKRGQNVTFRCDPISEHNRLYWYRQTLGQGPEFLTYFQNEAQLEKSRLLSDRFSAERPKGSFSTLEIQRTEQGDSAMYLCASTRGDTEAFFGQGTRLTVV.

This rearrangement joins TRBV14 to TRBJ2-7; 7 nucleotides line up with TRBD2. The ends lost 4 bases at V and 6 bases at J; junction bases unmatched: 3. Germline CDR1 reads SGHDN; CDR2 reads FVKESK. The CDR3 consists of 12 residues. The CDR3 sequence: CASSPIAGEQYF. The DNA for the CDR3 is TGTGCCAGCAGCCCAATAGCGGGCGAGCAGTACTTC.

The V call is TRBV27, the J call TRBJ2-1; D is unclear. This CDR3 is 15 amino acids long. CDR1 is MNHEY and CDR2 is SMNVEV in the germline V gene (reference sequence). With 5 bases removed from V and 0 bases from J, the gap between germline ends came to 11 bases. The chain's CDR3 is CASSPISVSYNEQFF. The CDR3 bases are TGTGCCAGCAGTCCCATTTCGGTCTCCTACAATGAGCAGTTCTTC.

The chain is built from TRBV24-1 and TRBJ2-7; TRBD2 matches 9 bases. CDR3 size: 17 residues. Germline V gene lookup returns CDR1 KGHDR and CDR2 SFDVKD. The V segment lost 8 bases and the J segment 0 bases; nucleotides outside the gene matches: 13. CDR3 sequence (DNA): TGTGCCACCATCCTCCCCTGGGCTAGCGGGATCTCCTACGAGCAGTACTTC. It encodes CATILPWASGISYEQYF.